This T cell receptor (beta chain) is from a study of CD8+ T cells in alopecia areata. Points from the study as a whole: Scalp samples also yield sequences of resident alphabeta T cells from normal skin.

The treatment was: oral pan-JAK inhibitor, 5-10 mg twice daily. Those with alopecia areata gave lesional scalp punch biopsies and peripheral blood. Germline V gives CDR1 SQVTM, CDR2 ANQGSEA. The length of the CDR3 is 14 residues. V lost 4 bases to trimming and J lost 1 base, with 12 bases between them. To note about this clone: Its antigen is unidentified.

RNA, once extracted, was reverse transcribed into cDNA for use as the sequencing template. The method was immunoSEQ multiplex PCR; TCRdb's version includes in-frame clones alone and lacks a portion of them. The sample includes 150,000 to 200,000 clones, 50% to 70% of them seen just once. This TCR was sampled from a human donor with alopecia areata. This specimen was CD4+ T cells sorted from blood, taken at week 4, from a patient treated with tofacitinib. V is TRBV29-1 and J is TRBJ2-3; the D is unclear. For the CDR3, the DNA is TGCAGCGTTGGAAATACCGTGGGCACAGATACGCAGTATTTT. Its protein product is CSVGNTVGTDTQYF.